The 20 T cell receptor beta chains below were found in one sample sequenced in a study of blood T cell repertoires in COVID-19 (dated by TCRdb to between 2020 and 2021). The library was prepared using the immunoSEQ multiplex PCR assay. The table comes from immuneACCESS by way of TCRdb, which keeps in-frame sequences with V and J called. Part of the clones is missing from these tables; in studies checked, under half for an unresolved V gene and the rest for unknown reasons. The sample table lists under 200,000 clones, roughly 80% of them with a count of one. The top ten hold approximately 15% of the sample. The sample comprised peripheral blood. The receptors here all came from a man between 60 and 75 years old with active or convalescent COVID-19.

The chain couples TRBV7-3 to TRBJ2-1; TRBD2 aligns across 9 bases. The length of the CDR3 is 15 residues. The V gene end was trimmed by 0 bases and the J gene end by 8 bases; junction bases not matched to a gene: 5. The V gene's germline CDR1 is SGHTA and CDR2 FQGTGA. For the CDR3, the DNA is TGTGCCAGCAGCTTAACTAGCGGGAGTGCACATGAGCAGTTCTTC. As protein: CASSLTSGSAHEQFF.

The chain combines TRBV4-1 with TRBJ1-3, with TRBD1 matching 12 bases. The CDR3 covers 16 residues. The trim removed 4 bases at V and 3 bases at J, leaving 4 bases unmatched. Germline CDR1 MGHRA, CDR2 YSYEKL. CDR3 loop: CASSRGDRGLGNTIYF. In nucleotides, the CDR3 is TGCGCCAGCAGCCGAGGGGACAGGGGGCTTGGAAACACCATATATTTT.

The V call is TRBV3-1 (or the pseudogene TRBV3-2), the J call TRBJ2-2, with 11 bases lining up with TRBD2. This CDR3 contains 16 residues. V was pared by 6 bases and J by 6 bases, with 9 bases of the junction left unmatched. CDR1 LGHDT and CDR2 YNNKEL come from the germline V gene (reference sequence). Here the CDR3 reads CASSPYSGRASGELFF. CDR3 nucleotides: TGTGCCAGCAGTCCATATAGCGGGAGGGCCTCCGGGGAGCTGTTTTTT.

This clone occurred many times. The rearrangement links TRBV27 to TRBJ1-1, with a weak D call TRBD1 (5 bases). Germline loops: CDR1 MNHEY, CDR2 SMNVEV (reference sequence). CDR3 size: 17 residues. The V end was cut by 0 bases, the J end by 1 base, with 15 bases between. CDR3 residues: CASSLSPGFGRNTEAFF. As DNA, the CDR3 is TGTGCCAGCAGTTTATCACCAGGGTTCGGGAGGAACACTGAAGCTTTCTTT.

This clone appeared a single time. The V and J genes are TRBV11-2 and TRBJ2-7, with 9 bases matching TRBD1. The CDR3 runs to 14 residues. Per the germline V gene, CDR1 is SGHAT and CDR2 is FQNNGV. V shed 2 bases and J 4 bases; nucleotides not matched to a gene: 3. CDR3 residues: CASSLRGQGYEQYF. CDR3 bases: TGTGCCAGCAGCTTAAGGGGACAGGGTTACGAGCAGTACTTC.

The chain links TRBV5-1 to TRBJ1-6; D is ambiguous. The CDR3 runs 19 residues. Looked up from germline, CDR1 is SGHRS and CDR2 is YFSETQ. Trimming took 0 bases from V and 0 from J, leaving 16 bases between them. DNA for the CDR3: TGCGCCAGCAGCTTGGGAGGCCTAGACTGGAGCTCCTATAATTCACCCCTCCACTTT. Translation: CASSLGGLDWSSYNSPLHF.

The chain joins TRBV12-3 or TRBV12-4 to TRBJ1-1, with no clear D. This CDR3 comprises 13 residues. V gave up 2 bases and J gave up 1 base, with 5 bases separating them. The CDR3, as DNA: TGTGCCAGCAGTTTAAAACAGAACACTGAAGCTTTCTTT. This gives the protein CASSLKQNTEAFF.

This clone was seen more than once but under ten times. V and J are TRBV7-9 and TRBJ2-7; D is uncertain. This CDR3 has 12 amino acids. V lost 5 bases and J lost 3, with 8 bases in between. The germline gives CDR1 SEHNR, CDR2 FQNEAQ (reference sequence). The CDR3 is CASSASGYEQYF. CDR3 DNA: TGTGCCAGCAGCGCCTCCGGCTACGAGCAGTACTTC.

The chain couples TRBV7-9 to TRBJ2-5; TRBD2 agrees at 10 bases. Trimming cost V 5 bases and J 4 bases; bases outside gene matches: 10. The CDR3 spans 16 residues. Per the germline V gene, CDR1 is SEHNR and CDR2 is FQNEAQ (reference sequence). CDR3 sequence: CASSPGSGRAPETQYF. As DNA, the CDR3 is TGTGCCAGCAGCCCGGGGAGCGGGAGGGCCCCAGAGACCCAGTACTTC. Drawing the rest from reference TRBV7-9 and TRBJ2-5, the complete variable domain is DTGVSQNPRHKITKRGQNVTFRCDPISEHNRLYWYRQTLGQGPEFLTYFQNEAQLEKSRLLSDRFSAERPKGSFSTLEIQRTEQGDSAMYLCASSPGSGRAPETQYFGPGTRLLVL.

The genes are TRBV9 and TRBJ1-1, with D unresolved. V was pared by 0 bases and J by 0 bases, with 3 bases between. This CDR3 contains 13 residues. From germline, CDR1 is SGDLS and CDR2 YYNGEE. The CDR3 spells CASSVVVNTEAFF. DNA for the CDR3: TGTGCCAGCAGCGTAGTCGTGAACACTGAAGCTTTCTTT.

The rearrangement uses TRBV27 and TRBJ2-7; 7 bases fit TRBD2. V shed 3 bases, J shed 3 bases, and the junction held 8 bases outside the gene matches. Germline CDR1 reads MNHEY; CDR2 reads SMNVEV (reference sequence). The CDR3 is made up of 15 amino acids. CDR3 in DNA: TGTGCCAGCAGTTTGGGTCTAGCGGTTATCTACGAGCAGTACTTC. Amino acid sequence: CASSLGLAVIYEQYF.

The chain is built from TRBV5-6 and TRBJ2-7; 13 bases fit TRBD2. V gave up 2 bases and J gave up 13 bases; unmatched junction bases: 6. Per germline, CDR1 SGHDT and CDR2 YYEEEE. The CDR3 totals 13 residues. This CDR3 is CASSFPTSGRVYF. The DNA of the CDR3 is TGTGCCAGCAGCTTCCCTACTAGCGGGAGGGTCTACTTC.

This chain connects TRBV30 to TRBJ2-7; weak D call: TRBD2 (6 bases). V was pared by 5 bases and J by 5 bases, with 10 bases between. This CDR3 comprises 11 residues. Germline CDR1 and CDR2: GTSNPN and SVGIG (reference sequence). The CDR3 nucleotides are TGTGCCTGGGAGCGGGTCGACGAGCAGTACTTC. Translating it yields CAWERVDEQYF. Using reference TRBV30 and TRBJ2-7 for the parts outside the CDR3, the full variable domain is SQTIHQWPATLVQPVGSPLSLECTVEGTSNPNLYWYRQAAGRGLQLLFYSVGIGQISSEVPQNLSASRPQDRQFILSSKKLLLSDSGFYLCAWERVDEQYFGPGTRLTVT.

This clone is a singleton in its sample. The CDR3 DNA reads TGTGCCAGTGCCTCGGCGGGAGACAGAGCCGGGGAGCTGTTTTTT. Its protein is CASASAGDRAGELFF. The rearrangement links TRBV19 to TRBJ2-2; 7 bases are a match to TRBD2. This CDR3 has 15 residues. Germline V gives CDR1 LNHDA, CDR2 SQIVND (reference sequence). J gave up 6 bases and V 8 bases, and 12 bases lay outside the gene matches.

The chain is built from TRBV21-1 and TRBJ2-3; no DNA check was done on the table's D call, TRBD1. TRBV21-1 is a pseudogene. The CDR3 extends over 13 amino acids. CDR3 region: CAPWGPTADTQYF. For the CDR3, the DNA is TGTGCCCCTTGGGGCCCAACCGCAGATACGCAGTATTTT.

CDR3 nucleotides: TGTGCCAGCAGTTTTGGGACTAGCGGGACGGGCGAGCAGTACTTC. This encodes CASSFGTSGTGEQYF. The J gene is TRBJ2-7, the V gene TRBV28; 13 bases align to TRBD2. V lost 3 bases to trimming and J lost 6 bases; unmatched junction nucleotides: 5. Germline assignment: CDR1 MDHEN and CDR2 SYDVKM. The CDR3 runs 15 residues. Together with reference TRBV28 and TRBJ2-7, the CDR3 gives the full variable domain: DVKVTQSSRYLVKRTGEKVFLECVQDMDHENMFWYRQDPGLGLRLIYFSYDVKMKEKGDIPEGYSVSREKKERFSLILESASTNQTSMYLCASSFGTSGTGEQYFGPGTRLTVT.

The V and J genes are TRBV3-1 (or the pseudogene TRBV3-2) and TRBJ2-5, with D perhaps matching TRBD2 (6 bases). Germline-derived CDR1 and CDR2 are LGHDT and YNNKEL (reference sequence). V lost 4 bases and J 5 bases, leaving 20 bases between the germline ends. The CDR3 contains 16 residues. As DNA, the CDR3 is TGTGCCAGCAGCCTAAGAGGCGGGACGGTCTTGGAGACCCAGTACTTC. This sequence encodes CASSLRGGTVLETQYF.

This chain uses TRBV28 with TRBJ2-7, with D maybe TRBD1 (6 bases). The V gene lost 4 bases and the J gene lost 3 bases, with 13 bases spanning the gap. The CDR3 spans 14 residues. The germline CDR1 and CDR2 sequences are MDHEN and SYDVKM. The CDR3 DNA follows: TGTGCCAGCAGTTCACCGGACAGAAACTACGAGCAGTACTTC. Translated, it gives CASSSPDRNYEQYF.

The chain carries TRBV4-1 and TRBJ2-1; D perhaps matches TRBD2 (6 bases). Trimming removed 4 bases from V and 6 bases from J, with 16 bases in between. This CDR3 comprises 15 residues. Germline V CDR1 and CDR2: MGHRA, YSYEKL. The CDR3 is CASSPTIGRSNEQFF. The CDR3 region has the DNA TGCGCCAGCAGCCCCACTATCGGGAGAAGCAATGAGCAGTTCTTC.

This clone has just a few counts. The rearrangement uses TRBV28 and TRBJ2-1, with 8 bases that match TRBD2. The CDR3 has 15 amino acids. Germline CDR1 reads MDHEN; CDR2 reads SYDVKM. V shed 6 bases and J 7 bases; nucleotides not matched to a gene: 11. DNA of the CDR3: TGTGCCAGCAGCAACCCGGGACTAGGCCCAAATGAGCAGTTCTTC. It translates to CASSNPGLGPNEQFF. Together with reference TRBV28 and TRBJ2-1, the CDR3 gives the full variable domain: DVKVTQSSRYLVKRTGEKVFLECVQDMDHENMFWYRQDPGLGLRLIYFSYDVKMKEKGDIPEGYSVSREKKERFSLILESASTNQTSMYLCASSNPGLGPNEQFFGPGTRLTVL.